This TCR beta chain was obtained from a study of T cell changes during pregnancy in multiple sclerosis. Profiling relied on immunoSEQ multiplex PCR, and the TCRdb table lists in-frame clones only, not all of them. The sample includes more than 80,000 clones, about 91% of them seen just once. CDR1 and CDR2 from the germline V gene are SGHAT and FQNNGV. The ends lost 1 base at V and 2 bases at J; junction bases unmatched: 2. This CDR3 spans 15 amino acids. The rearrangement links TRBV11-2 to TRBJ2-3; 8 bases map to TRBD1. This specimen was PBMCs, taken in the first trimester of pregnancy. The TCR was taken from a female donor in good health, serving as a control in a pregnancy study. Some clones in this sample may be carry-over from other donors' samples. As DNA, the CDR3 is TGTGCCAGCAGCTTAGGGACAGGGCACACAGATACGCAGTATTTT. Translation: CASSLGTGHTDTQYF. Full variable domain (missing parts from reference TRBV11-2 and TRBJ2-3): EAGVAQSPRYKIIEKRQSVAFWCNPISGHATLYWYQQILGQGPKLLIQFQNNGVVDDSQLPKDRFSAERLKGVDSTLKIQPAKLEDSAVYLCASSLGTGHTDTQYFGPGTRLTVL.